A selection of T cell receptor beta chains follows, all from one sample in a study of early T cells in non-severe SARS-CoV-2 infection. TCRdb reanalysed the 5' RACE reads using MiXCR and keeps one entry per CDR3 protein. The table lists about 81,000 distinct CDR3 sequences, roughly 13% of them singletons. Source material: whole blood. These receptors all stem from an adult who was a healthcare worker with PCR-confirmed SARS-CoV-2 infection or an uninfected control (not recorded which). The CDR3 runs from the conserved cysteine through the conserved F or W. The D gene is left open where the match is weak. Some rows have no size entry. The others give once, few or many, or a class for an expanded clone.

d_call: -
j_call: TRBJ2-1
clone_size: -
v_call: TRBV12-3/TRBV12-4
cdr3_nt: TGTGCCAGCAGTATGGGGGCCAATGAGCAGTTCTTC
cdr3_aa: CASSMGANEQFF

d_call: TRBD1
j_call: TRBJ1-2
clone_size: few
v_call: TRBV3-1
cdr3_nt: TGTGCCAGCAGCCAAGTTGGGACAGGGACCGGCTATGGCTACACCTTC
cdr3_aa: CASSQVGTGTGYGYTF

d_call: -
j_call: TRBJ1-5
clone_size: many
v_call: TRBV9
cdr3_nt: TGTGCCAGCAGCGTAGGGGCAAATAGCAATCAGCCCCAGCATTTT
cdr3_aa: CASSVGANSNQPQHF

d_call: TRBD1
j_call: TRBJ1-4
clone_size: many
v_call: TRBV25-1
cdr3_nt: TGTGCCAGCAGTGAATTGGGACAGATTAATGAAAAACTGTTTTTT
cdr3_aa: CASSELGQINEKLFF

d_call: TRBD1
j_call: TRBJ2-2
clone_size: -
v_call: TRBV29-1
cdr3_nt: TGCAGCGTCCAGGGGGCCGGGGAGCTGTTTTTT
cdr3_aa: CSVQGAGELFF

d_call: -
j_call: TRBJ1-3
clone_size: few
v_call: TRBV29-1
cdr3_nt: TGCAGCGTTGGAGGGACACTTTCTGGAAACACCATATATTTT
cdr3_aa: CSVGGTLSGNTIYF

d_call: TRBD2
j_call: TRBJ2-7
clone_size: few
v_call: TRBV27
cdr3_nt: TGTGCCAGCAGTGGAAGCGGGGGGGCTGGCGAGCAGTACTTC
cdr3_aa: CASSGSGGAGEQYF

d_call: -
j_call: TRBJ2-3
clone_size: -
v_call: TRBV27
cdr3_nt: TGTGCCAGCAGTTTCTATAACACAGATACGCAGTATTTT
cdr3_aa: CASSFYNTDTQYF

d_call: TRBD1
j_call: TRBJ1-2
clone_size: many
v_call: TRBV2
cdr3_nt: TGTGCCAGCAGTGTGGGGGGACAGGGGACCTATGGCTACACCTTC
cdr3_aa: CASSVGGQGTYGYTF

d_call: TRBD2
j_call: TRBJ2-3
clone_size: -
v_call: TRBV6-6
cdr3_nt: TGTGCCAGCAGTTACCCTAATAGCGGGGGGGCGACAGATACGCAGTATTTT
cdr3_aa: CASSYPNSGGATDTQYF

d_call: -
j_call: TRBJ1-2
clone_size: many
v_call: TRBV7-9
cdr3_nt: TGTGCCAGCAGCTTTATGGGGAGACAGGCCTACACCTTC
cdr3_aa: CASSFMGRQAYTF

d_call: -
j_call: TRBJ1-3
clone_size: few
v_call: TRBV20-1
cdr3_nt: TGCAGTGCTAGCATACGAGGGGCCGGAAACACCATATATTTT
cdr3_aa: CSASIRGAGNTIYF

d_call: TRBD1
j_call: TRBJ2-5
clone_size: many
v_call: TRBV9
cdr3_nt: TGTGCCAGCAGCGCCACGCCGGGACAGGGGAGGGAGACCCAGTACTTC
cdr3_aa: CASSATPGQGRETQYF

d_call: TRBD2
j_call: TRBJ2-3
clone_size: few
v_call: TRBV5-1
cdr3_nt: TGCGCCAGCAGCTACGCCGGGACTAGCGGGGGGGTGGATACGCAGTATTTT
cdr3_aa: CASSYAGTSGGVDTQYF

d_call: -
j_call: TRBJ1-1
clone_size: many
v_call: TRBV18
cdr3_nt: TGTGCCAGCTCACCAGACCAGGGGCTGAACACTGAAGCTTTCTTT
cdr3_aa: CASSPDQGLNTEAFF

d_call: -
j_call: TRBJ1-4
clone_size: few
v_call: TRBV7-2
cdr3_nt: TGTGCCAGCAGCTTATTGGGGACTAATGAAAAACTGTTTTTT
cdr3_aa: CASSLLGTNEKLFF

d_call: TRBD2
j_call: TRBJ2-2
clone_size: -
v_call: TRBV7-8
cdr3_nt: TGTGCCAGCAGCTTAGGGACTAGCCACACCGGGGAGCTGTTTTTT
cdr3_aa: CASSLGTSHTGELFF

d_call: -
j_call: TRBJ1-4
clone_size: many
v_call: TRBV6-2/TRBV6-3
cdr3_nt: TGTGCCAGCTCGAGGACAGATTTCTCCGTTGGGACTAATGAAAAACTGTTTTTT
cdr3_aa: CASSRTDFSVGTNEKLFF

d_call: TRBD1
j_call: TRBJ1-1
clone_size: -
v_call: TRBV7-8
cdr3_nt: TGTGCCAGCAGAAAACAGGGGGGGACTGAAGCTTTCTTT
cdr3_aa: CASRKQGGTEAFF

d_call: -
j_call: TRBJ1-5
clone_size: many
v_call: TRBV12-3/TRBV12-4
cdr3_nt: TGTGCCAGCCACAGTAACAATCAGCCCCAGCATTTT
cdr3_aa: CASHSNNQPQHF

d_call: TRBD2
j_call: TRBJ2-3
clone_size: few
v_call: TRBV11-2
cdr3_nt: TGTGCCAGCAGCACAGCGGGGGCCACAGATACGCAGTATTTT
cdr3_aa: CASSTAGATDTQYF

d_call: TRBD1
j_call: TRBJ1-3
clone_size: -
v_call: TRBV7-9
cdr3_nt: TGTGCCAGCAGCTTAGATACAGGGGGCACAAACACCATATATTTT
cdr3_aa: CASSLDTGGTNTIYF

d_call: TRBD1
j_call: TRBJ2-2
clone_size: few
v_call: TRBV29-1
cdr3_nt: TGCAGCGTGGCCGGGACAGCTAACACCGGGGAGCTGTTTTTT
cdr3_aa: CSVAGTANTGELFF

d_call: TRBD1
j_call: TRBJ1-3
clone_size: -
v_call: TRBV6-6
cdr3_nt: TGTGCCAGCAGGATACCAGCAACAGGGGCGAGAAACACCATATATTTT
cdr3_aa: CASRIPATGARNTIYF

d_call: TRBD2
j_call: TRBJ2-5
clone_size: many
v_call: TRBV12-3/TRBV12-4
cdr3_nt: TGTGCCAGCAGCGCCGGGCTAGCGGTACAAGAGACCCAGTACTTC
cdr3_aa: CASSAGLAVQETQYF

d_call: TRBD1
j_call: TRBJ2-1
clone_size: few
v_call: TRBV9
cdr3_nt: TGTGCCAGCAGCGCGTTTCCAGGGGGCAGTGAGCAGTTCTTC
cdr3_aa: CASSAFPGGSEQFF

d_call: -
j_call: TRBJ1-5
clone_size: few
v_call: TRBV6-1
cdr3_nt: TGTGCCAGCACCCGGACGGATAGCAATCAGCCCCAGCATTTT
cdr3_aa: CASTRTDSNQPQHF

d_call: -
j_call: TRBJ2-2
clone_size: -
v_call: TRBV18
cdr3_nt: TGTGCCAGCTCAGGACGGAGGAACACCGGGGAGCTGTTTTTT
cdr3_aa: CASSGRRNTGELFF

d_call: -
j_call: TRBJ2-3
clone_size: few
v_call: TRBV5-4
cdr3_nt: TGTGCCAGCACCCTGGGGGAATCAGATACGCAGTATTTT
cdr3_aa: CASTLGESDTQYF

d_call: -
j_call: TRBJ2-1
clone_size: -
v_call: TRBV19
cdr3_nt: TGTGCCAGTAGTATGAACGCCAGGGGCTCCTACAATGAGCAGTTCTTC
cdr3_aa: CASSMNARGSYNEQFF

d_call: -
j_call: TRBJ2-3
clone_size: -
v_call: TRBV5-6
cdr3_nt: TGTGCCAGCCTCCGGAACTGGGGAGATACGCAGTATTTT
cdr3_aa: CASLRNWGDTQYF

d_call: TRBD1
j_call: TRBJ1-1
clone_size: medium-sized
v_call: TRBV7-8
cdr3_nt: TGTGCCAGCAGCTTGAGGGACAGGGGGTCGAACACTGAAGCTTTCTTT
cdr3_aa: CASSLRDRGSNTEAFF

d_call: TRBD1
j_call: TRBJ2-5
clone_size: many
v_call: TRBV3-1
cdr3_nt: TGTGCCAGCAGCCAAGACCCAGGGACAGCTCAAGAGACCCAGTACTTC
cdr3_aa: CASSQDPGTAQETQYF

d_call: -
j_call: TRBJ2-3
clone_size: few
v_call: TRBV29-1
cdr3_nt: TGCAGCGTTATAGGAAAGTACACAGATACGCAGTATTTT
cdr3_aa: CSVIGKYTDTQYF

d_call: -
j_call: TRBJ2-2
clone_size: few
v_call: TRBV6-1
cdr3_nt: TGTGCCAGCAGTGAAGAGTGGCGGGGCGGGGAGCTGTTTTTT
cdr3_aa: CASSEEWRGGELFF

d_call: -
j_call: TRBJ2-3
clone_size: -
v_call: TRBV7-6
cdr3_nt: TGTGCCAGCAGCTTAGACAGACACTCTTCAGATACGCAGTATTTT
cdr3_aa: CASSLDRHSSDTQYF

d_call: -
j_call: TRBJ2-1
clone_size: -
v_call: TRBV29-1
cdr3_nt: TGCAGCGGCTCAACTAGCTCCTACAATGAGCAGTTCTTC
cdr3_aa: CSGSTSSYNEQFF

d_call: -
j_call: TRBJ2-7
clone_size: -
v_call: TRBV4-3
cdr3_nt: TGCGCCAGCAGCCGAGCCACGGAGCAGCCCTACGAGCAGTACTTC
cdr3_aa: CASSRATEQPYEQYF

d_call: -
j_call: TRBJ1-6
clone_size: -
v_call: TRBV12-3/TRBV12-4
cdr3_nt: TGTGCCAGCAGTCGAGGGGCGGAGGGATCAGCCCTCCACTTT
cdr3_aa: CASSRGAEGSALHF

d_call: TRBD2
j_call: TRBJ2-5
clone_size: few
v_call: TRBV29-1
cdr3_nt: TGCAGCGTTGGCGGTACTAGCGGAGAGACCCAGTACTTC
cdr3_aa: CSVGGTSGETQYF

d_call: -
j_call: TRBJ2-7
clone_size: -
v_call: TRBV7-2
cdr3_nt: TGTGCCAGCAGCTGGGCTAGCCTAGGCGAGCAGTACTTC
cdr3_aa: CASSWASLGEQYF

d_call: -
j_call: TRBJ2-1
clone_size: few
v_call: TRBV30
cdr3_nt: TGTGCCTGGAAATTGACTGCCCAGGGGCTAGCGGATGAGCAGTTCTTC
cdr3_aa: CAWKLTAQGLADEQFF

d_call: -
j_call: TRBJ1-2
clone_size: many
v_call: TRBV19
cdr3_nt: TGTGCCAGTAGTACCCCCGGGGAGACCTATGGCTACACCTTC
cdr3_aa: CASSTPGETYGYTF

d_call: -
j_call: TRBJ1-1
clone_size: many
v_call: TRBV29-1
cdr3_nt: TGCAGCGTTGAGGAGGGGTCTGAAGCTTTCTTT
cdr3_aa: CSVEEGSEAFF

d_call: TRBD1
j_call: TRBJ1-2
clone_size: -
v_call: TRBV3-1
cdr3_nt: TGTGCCAGCAGCCAAGGCCCGGGACAGCCCTATGGCTACACCTTC
cdr3_aa: CASSQGPGQPYGYTF

d_call: TRBD1
j_call: TRBJ1-2
clone_size: few
v_call: TRBV12-3/TRBV12-4
cdr3_nt: TGTGCCAGCATTGCCCGGGGACAGAACTATGGCTACACCTTC
cdr3_aa: CASIARGQNYGYTF

d_call: TRBD1
j_call: TRBJ1-4
clone_size: once
v_call: TRBV7-2
cdr3_nt: TGTGCCAGCAGCTCCCCCTTGAGACAGGGATCAACTAATGAAAAACTGTTTTTT
cdr3_aa: CASSSPLRQGSTNEKLFF

d_call: -
j_call: TRBJ1-1
clone_size: many
v_call: TRBV29-1
cdr3_nt: TGCAGCGCCCGTCGGGGGGGGCCTACGGGGAACACTGAAGCTTTCTTT
cdr3_aa: CSARRGGPTGNTEAFF

d_call: TRBD2
j_call: TRBJ2-7
clone_size: few
v_call: TRBV11-2
cdr3_nt: TGTGCCAGCAGCTCCCTCTCGGGACTAACCTACGAGCAGTACTTC
cdr3_aa: CASSSLSGLTYEQYF

d_call: -
j_call: TRBJ1-6
clone_size: -
v_call: TRBV28
cdr3_nt: TGTGCCAGCCGGGGACGGGATAATTCACCCCTCCACTTT
cdr3_aa: CASRGRDNSPLHF

d_call: -
j_call: TRBJ1-2
clone_size: -
v_call: TRBV19
cdr3_nt: TGTGCCAGTAGTATAGTGCGGACAGCCCTTAACTATGGCTACACCTTC
cdr3_aa: CASSIVRTALNYGYTF

d_call: -
j_call: TRBJ2-2
clone_size: few
v_call: TRBV29-1
cdr3_nt: TGCAGCGTCTCACAGGGCCCCGGGGAGCTGTTTTTT
cdr3_aa: CSVSQGPGELFF

d_call: -
j_call: TRBJ1-1
clone_size: few
v_call: TRBV27
cdr3_nt: TGTGCCAGCAGTTTATCGTCGAACATGAACACTGAAGCTTTCTTT
cdr3_aa: CASSLSSNMNTEAFF

d_call: -
j_call: TRBJ1-2
clone_size: few
v_call: TRBV20-1
cdr3_nt: TGCAGTGCTACTGCAGGGAAAAATGGCTACACCTTC
cdr3_aa: CSATAGKNGYTF

d_call: TRBD2
j_call: TRBJ2-2
clone_size: few
v_call: TRBV10-3
cdr3_nt: TGTGCCACCCGGACTAGCGGGGGGGCCGGGGAGCTGTTTTTT
cdr3_aa: CATRTSGGAGELFF

d_call: -
j_call: TRBJ1-2
clone_size: few
v_call: TRBV29-1
cdr3_nt: TGCAGCGTTGGAAGCTATGGCTACACCTTC
cdr3_aa: CSVGSYGYTF